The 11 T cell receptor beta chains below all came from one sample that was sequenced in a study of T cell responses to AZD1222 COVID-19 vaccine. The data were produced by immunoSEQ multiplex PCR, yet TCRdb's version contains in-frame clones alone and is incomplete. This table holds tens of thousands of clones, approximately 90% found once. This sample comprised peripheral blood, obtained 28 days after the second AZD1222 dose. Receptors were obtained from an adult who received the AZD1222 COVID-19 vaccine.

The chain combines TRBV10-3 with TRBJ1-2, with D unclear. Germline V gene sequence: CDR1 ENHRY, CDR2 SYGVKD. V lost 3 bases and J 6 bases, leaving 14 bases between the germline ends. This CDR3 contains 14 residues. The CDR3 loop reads CAISDVRGINGYTF. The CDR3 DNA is TGTGCCATCAGTGATGTGCGGGGTATCAATGGCTACACCTTC.

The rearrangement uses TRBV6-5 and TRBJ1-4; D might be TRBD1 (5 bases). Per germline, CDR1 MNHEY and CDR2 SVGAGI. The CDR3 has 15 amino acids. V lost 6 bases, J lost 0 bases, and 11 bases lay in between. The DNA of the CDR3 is TGTGCCAGCAGCCCCAGGGAAACAACTAATGAAAAACTGTTTTTT. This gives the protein CASSPRETTNEKLFF.

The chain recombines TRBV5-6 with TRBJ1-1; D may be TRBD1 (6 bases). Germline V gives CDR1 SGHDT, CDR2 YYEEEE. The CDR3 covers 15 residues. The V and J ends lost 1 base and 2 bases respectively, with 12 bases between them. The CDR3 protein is CASSLIGGLNTEAFF. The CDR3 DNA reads TGTGCCAGCAGCTTGATAGGGGGACTTAACACTGAAGCTTTCTTT. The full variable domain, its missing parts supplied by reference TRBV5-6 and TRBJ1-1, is DAGVTQSPTHLIKTRGQQVTLRCSPKSGHDTVSWYQQALGQGPQFIFQYYEEEERQRGNFPDRFSGHQFPNYSSELNVNALLLGDSALYLCASSLIGGLNTEAFFGQGTRLTVV.

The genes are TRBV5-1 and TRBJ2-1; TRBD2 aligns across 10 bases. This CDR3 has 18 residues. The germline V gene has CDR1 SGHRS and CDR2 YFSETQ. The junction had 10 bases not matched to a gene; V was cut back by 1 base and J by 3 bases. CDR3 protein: CASSLFASSGGFYNEQFF. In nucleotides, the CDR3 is TGCGCCAGCAGCTTGTTTGCCTCTAGCGGGGGTTTCTACAATGAGCAGTTCTTC.

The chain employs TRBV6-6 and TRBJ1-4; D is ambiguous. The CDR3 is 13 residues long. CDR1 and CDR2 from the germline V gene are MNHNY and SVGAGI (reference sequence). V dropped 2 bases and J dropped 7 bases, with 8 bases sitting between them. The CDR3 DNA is TGTGCCAGCAGTTACGGGGTGGGTGAAAAACTGTTTTTT. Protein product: CASSYGVGEKLFF.

In nucleotides, the CDR3 is TGTGCCAGCAGGGGTGTCCGCGGTCAGCCCCAGCATTTT. It translates to CASRGVRGQPQHF. The chain carries TRBV6-5 and TRBJ1-5; D call uncertain. The CDR3 contains 13 residues. The V gene lost 6 bases and the J gene lost 6 bases, with 12 bases spanning the gap. CDR1 and CDR2 from the germline V gene are MNHEY and SVGAGI.

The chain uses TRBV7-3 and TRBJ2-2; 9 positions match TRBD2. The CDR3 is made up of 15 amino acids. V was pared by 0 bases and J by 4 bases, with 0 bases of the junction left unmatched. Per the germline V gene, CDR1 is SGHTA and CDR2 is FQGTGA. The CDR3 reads CASSLTSGGTGELFF. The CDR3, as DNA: TGTGCCAGCAGCTTAACTAGCGGGGGCACCGGGGAGCTGTTTTTT. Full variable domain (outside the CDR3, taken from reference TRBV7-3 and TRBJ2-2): GAGVSQTPSNKVTEKGKYVELRCDPISGHTALYWYRQSLGQGPEFLIYFQGTGAADDSGLPNDRFFAVRPEGSVSTLKIQRTERGDSAVYLCASSLTSGGTGELFFGEGSRLTVL.

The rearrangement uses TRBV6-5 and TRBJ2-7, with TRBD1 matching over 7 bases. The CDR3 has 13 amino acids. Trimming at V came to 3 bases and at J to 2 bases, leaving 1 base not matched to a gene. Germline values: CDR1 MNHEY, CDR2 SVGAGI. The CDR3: CASSYDRAYEQYF. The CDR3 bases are TGTGCCAGCAGTTATGACAGGGCCTACGAGCAGTACTTC.

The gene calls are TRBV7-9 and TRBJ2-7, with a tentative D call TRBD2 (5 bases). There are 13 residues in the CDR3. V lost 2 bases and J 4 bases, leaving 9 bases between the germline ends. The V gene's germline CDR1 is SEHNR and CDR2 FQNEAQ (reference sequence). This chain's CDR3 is CASSLFTGYEQYF. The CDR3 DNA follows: TGTGCCAGCAGCTTATTTACGGGGTACGAGCAGTACTTC.

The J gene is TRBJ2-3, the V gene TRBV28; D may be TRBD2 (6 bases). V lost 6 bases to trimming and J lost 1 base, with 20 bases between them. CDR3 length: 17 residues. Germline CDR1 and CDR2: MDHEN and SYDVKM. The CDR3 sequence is CASSHLGRPRGTDTQYF. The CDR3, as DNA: TGTGCCAGCAGCCACCTAGGGAGGCCAAGAGGCACAGATACGCAGTATTTT.

The CDR3 DNA reads as TGCGCCAGCAGCTTGGCGCGATACACAGATACGCAGTATTTT. This codes for CASSLARYTDTQYF. The chain has TRBV5-1 and TRBJ2-3; D not certain. The CDR3 is 14 residues long. V was trimmed by 0 bases and J by 2 bases, leaving 7 bases between them. Germline-derived CDR1 and CDR2 are SGHRS and YFSETQ.